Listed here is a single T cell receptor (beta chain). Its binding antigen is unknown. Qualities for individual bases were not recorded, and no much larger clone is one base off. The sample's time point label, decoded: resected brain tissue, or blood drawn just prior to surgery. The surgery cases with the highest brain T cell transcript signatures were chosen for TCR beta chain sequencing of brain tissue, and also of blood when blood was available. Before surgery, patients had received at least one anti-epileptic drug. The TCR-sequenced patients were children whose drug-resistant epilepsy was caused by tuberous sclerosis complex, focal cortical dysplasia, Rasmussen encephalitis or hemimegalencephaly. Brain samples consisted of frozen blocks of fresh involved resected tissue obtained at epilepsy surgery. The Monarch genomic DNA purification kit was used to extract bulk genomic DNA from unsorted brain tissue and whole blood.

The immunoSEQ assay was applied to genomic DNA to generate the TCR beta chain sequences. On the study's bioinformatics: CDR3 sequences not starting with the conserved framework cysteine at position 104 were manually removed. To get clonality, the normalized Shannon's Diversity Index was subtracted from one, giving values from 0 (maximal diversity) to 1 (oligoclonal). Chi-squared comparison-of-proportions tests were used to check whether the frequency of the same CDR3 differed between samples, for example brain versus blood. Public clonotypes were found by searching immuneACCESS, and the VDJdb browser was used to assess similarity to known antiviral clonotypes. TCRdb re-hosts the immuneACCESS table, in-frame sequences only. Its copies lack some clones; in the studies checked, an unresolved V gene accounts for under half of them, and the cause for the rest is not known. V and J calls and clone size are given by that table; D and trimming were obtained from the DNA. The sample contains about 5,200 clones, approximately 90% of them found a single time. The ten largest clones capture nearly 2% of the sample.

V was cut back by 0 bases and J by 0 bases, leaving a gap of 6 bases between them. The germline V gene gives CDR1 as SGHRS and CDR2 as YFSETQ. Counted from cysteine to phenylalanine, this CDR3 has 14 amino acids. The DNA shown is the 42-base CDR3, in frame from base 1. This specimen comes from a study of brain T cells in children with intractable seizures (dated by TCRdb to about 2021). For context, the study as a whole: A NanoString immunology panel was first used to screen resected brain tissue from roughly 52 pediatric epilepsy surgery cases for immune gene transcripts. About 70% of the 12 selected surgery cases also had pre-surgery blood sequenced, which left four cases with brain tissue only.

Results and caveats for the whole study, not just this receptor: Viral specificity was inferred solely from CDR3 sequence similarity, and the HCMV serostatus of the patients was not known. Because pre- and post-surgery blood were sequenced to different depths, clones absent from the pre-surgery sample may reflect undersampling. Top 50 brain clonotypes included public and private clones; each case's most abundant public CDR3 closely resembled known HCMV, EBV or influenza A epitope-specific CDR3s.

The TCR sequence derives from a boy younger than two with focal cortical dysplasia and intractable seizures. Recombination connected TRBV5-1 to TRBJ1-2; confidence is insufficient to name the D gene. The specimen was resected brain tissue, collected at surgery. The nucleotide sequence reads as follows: TGCGCCAGCAGCTTGGAGTCCACTAACTATGGCTACACCTTC. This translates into CASSLESTNYGYTF.